Listed here is a single T cell receptor beta chain. Its antigen remains unidentified. V lost 4 bases to trimming and J lost 0 bases, with 20 bases between them. CDR1 is LGHNA, CDR2 YSLEER, per germline. The CDR3 has 18 amino acids. The source of the sample is a study of beta chain features in type 1 diabetes. The study's findings and limits: Significant though moderate, a shortening of TCRB CDR3s appeared in all four CD4+ subsets of Type 1 diabetes patients.

The authors took one heparinised blood draw, averaging about 120 mL, from each donor. Expressed TCRB transcripts were sequenced because the isolated RNA had all been reverse transcribed beforehand. The assay was immunoSEQ multiplex PCR, and TCRdb's table has in-frame clones only and misses some. The sample contains 600,000 or so clones, 9.5% to 15% of which appear only once. The source material was naive CD4+ T cells from blood. The chain employs TRBV4-3 and TRBJ2-3, with a weak D call TRBD2 (5 bases). The source of this sequence is a man younger than 40 with type 1 diabetes. In DNA form, the CDR3 reads TGCGCCAGCAGCCCCCATCGGGGTGCGCTAACTAGCACAGATACGCAGTATTTT. Residues: CASSPHRGALTSTDTQYF.